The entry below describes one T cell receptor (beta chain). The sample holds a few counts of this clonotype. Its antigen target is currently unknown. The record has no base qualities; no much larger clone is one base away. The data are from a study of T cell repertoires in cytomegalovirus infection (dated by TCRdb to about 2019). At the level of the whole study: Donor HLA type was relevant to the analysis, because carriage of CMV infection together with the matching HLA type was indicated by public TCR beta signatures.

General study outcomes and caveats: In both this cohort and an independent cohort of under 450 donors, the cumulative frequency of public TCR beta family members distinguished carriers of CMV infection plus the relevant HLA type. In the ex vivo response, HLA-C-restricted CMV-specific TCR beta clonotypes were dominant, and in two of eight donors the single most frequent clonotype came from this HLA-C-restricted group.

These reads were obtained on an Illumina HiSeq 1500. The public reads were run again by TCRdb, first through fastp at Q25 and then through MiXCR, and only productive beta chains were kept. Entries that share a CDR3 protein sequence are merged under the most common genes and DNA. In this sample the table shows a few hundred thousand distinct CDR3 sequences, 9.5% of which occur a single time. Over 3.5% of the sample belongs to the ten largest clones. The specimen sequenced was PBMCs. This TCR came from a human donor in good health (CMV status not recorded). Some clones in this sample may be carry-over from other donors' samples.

The bases read TGTGCCAGCAGTTTAGTGGCCAACACTGAAGCTTTCTTT. It translates to CASSLVANTEAFF. The rearranged chain carries TRBV12-3 or TRBV12-4 and TRBJ1-1; no D gene is confidently identified. From the cysteine through the phenylalanine, the CDR3 covers 13 amino acids. Only the CDR3 portion is preserved as DNA: 39 bases, with reading frame beginning at the first base. Trimming removed 1 base from V and 2 bases from J, leaving 5 bases between the germline ends.